The rows below give T cell receptor beta chains drawn from one sample of a study of cytomegalovirus exposure and HLA in healthy donors. Measured with immunoSEQ multiplex PCR; TCRdb has only the in-frame clones, and not every one. The top ten clones hold about 3.7% of a sample with 110,000 to 150,000 clones, roughly 82% of them seen once. The specimen was PBMCs. The receptors here all came from a male donor in good health and CMV-seronegative. CDR3s leave out the opening cysteine and the closing phenylalanine or tryptophan. Each record gives: J gene, CDR3 length, V gene, CDR3 protein.

j_gene: TRBJ2-7
len: 14
v_gene: TRBV28
CDR3aa: ASSPLTSGSSYEQY

j_gene: TRBJ2-3
len: 14
v_gene: TRBV6-4
CDR3aa: ASSEKGTGSADTQY

j_gene: TRBJ2-5
len: 14
v_gene: TRBV7-8
CDR3aa: ASSLSGTSGGETQY

j_gene: TRBJ1-6
len: 11
v_gene: TRBV30
CDR3aa: AWEGQVNSPLH

j_gene: TRBJ1-5
len: 14
v_gene: TRBV5-4
CDR3aa: ASSFLAGAISGPQH

j_gene: TRBJ2-7
len: 10
v_gene: TRBV7-2
CDR3aa: ASSSQGYEQY

j_gene: TRBJ2-5
len: 11
v_gene: TRBV7-9
CDR3aa: ASSLRTIGTQY

j_gene: TRBJ2-2
len: 12
v_gene: TRBV10-3
CDR3aa: VIREREGTGELF

j_gene: TRBJ2-1
len: 14
v_gene: TRBV27
CDR3aa: ASSFPGGQGYNEQF

j_gene: TRBJ1-2
len: 14
v_gene: TRBV4-2
CDR3aa: ASSQERQRSNYGYT

j_gene: TRBJ2-5
len: 11
v_gene: TRBV7-9
CDR3aa: ASKLDSQETQY

j_gene: TRBJ1-2
len: 12
v_gene: TRBV29-1
CDR3aa: SVNRQANNYGYT

j_gene: TRBJ2-5
len: 12
v_gene: TRBV18
CDR3aa: ASSSLGQQETQY

j_gene: TRBJ1-1
len: 13
v_gene: TRBV10-3
CDR3aa: AISEAGQGVAEAF

j_gene: TRBJ2-5
len: 14
v_gene: TRBV7-9
CDR3aa: ASSPFQGARRETQY

j_gene: TRBJ2-5
len: 12
v_gene: TRBV25-1
CDR3aa: ASSETGYKETQY

j_gene: TRBJ2-5
len: 14
v_gene: TRBV7-6
CDR3aa: ASSRRTGALRETQY

j_gene: TRBJ2-7
len: 13
v_gene: TRBV6-4
CDR3aa: ASNGLAGTPYEQY

j_gene: TRBJ2-3
len: 14
v_gene: TRBV7-9
CDR3aa: ASSFIRSGFTDTQY

j_gene: TRBJ2-4
len: 12
v_gene: TRBV6-1
CDR3aa: ASSDQGGENIQY

j_gene: TRBJ2-2
len: 15
v_gene: TRBV9
CDR3aa: ASSHPTTGGQTGELF

j_gene: TRBJ1-1
len: 15
v_gene: TRBV7-2
CDR3aa: ASSYIRQGDRKTEAF